Sequencing of this T cell receptor beta chain was carried out in a study of T cells in Graves' hyperthyroidism and ophthalmopathy. Amplification targeted TCR beta CDR3 regions from RNA transcripts. When the TCR CDR3 underwent first-round RT-PCR, the HTBI primer set was used. One entry per CDR3 protein, called by TCRdb with MiXCR from the multiplex PCR reads. This table holds approximately 500,000 distinct CDR3 sequences, around 42% found once. This clonotype was detected ten times or more. Trimming took 0 bases from V and 8 from J, leaving 10 bases between them. Germline lookup yields CDR1 LGHNT and CDR2 FRNRAP. The CDR3 is 13 amino acids.

This chain uses TRBV12-5 with TRBJ1-2; unclear D gene. Sequenced: peripheral blood or thyroid tissue (not recorded which). The receptor comes from a woman in her late teens or twenties with Graves' hyperthyroidism. The CDR3 DNA sequence: TGTGCTAGTGGTTTGGTAGTAGGATTGGGCTACACCTTC. Translated: CASGLVVGLGYTF.